This T cell receptor (beta chain) was identified in a study of blood T cell repertoires in COVID-19. Study background: Both acute and convalescent COVID-19 samples were obtained from the United States, Italy and Spain. The cDNA or gDNA used as material had been derived from T cells, B-cell-depleted T cells, or PBMCs.

The CDR3 is 11 amino acids. With 6 bases removed from V and 9 bases from J, the gap between germline ends came to 14 bases. In germline, CDR1 is DFQATT, CDR2 SNEGSKA (reference sequence). Study processing details: The authors estimated nucleated cell counts from reference gene primer amplification. Profiling relied on immunoSEQ multiplex PCR, and the TCRdb table lists in-frame clones only, not all of them. That table is the source of V, J and clone size, and D and trimming were worked out from the DNA. The sample includes hundreds of thousands of clones, more than 75% of them seen just once. The specimen was peripheral blood. V gene TRBV20-1 combines with J gene TRBJ1-1; maybe TRBD1 (5 bases). The clonotype originates from a man aged 50-59 years with acute or convalescent COVID-19. CDR3 sequence (DNA): TGCAGTGCCCAGAACAGGAACCAAGCTTTCTTT. Residues: CSAQNRNQAFF.